This entry features one T cell receptor beta chain sequence. CDR1 is SGHTA, CDR2 FQGNSA, per germline. After removal of 0 bases from V and 1 base from J, the junction contained 5 bases not matched to a gene. The CDR3 consists of 16 residues. Generated by immunoSEQ multiplex PCR, the TCRdb table keeps only in-frame clones and is missing some. This table has 85,000 to 100,000 clones, roughly 80% appearing once. The data were taken from a study of blood T cell repertoires in COVID-19. Study context: Samples representing acute and convalescent COVID-19 were sourced from the United States, Italy and Spain.

The genes are TRBV7-2 and TRBJ2-5; 7 nucleotides align to TRBD2. This TCR came from a man over 45 who had recovered from COVID-19. Sequenced material: peripheral blood. CDR3 nucleotides: TGTGCCAGCAGCTTAGCGCGCGGGGGACTCCAAGAGACCCAGTACTTC. Translating it yields CASSLARGGLQETQYF.